A selection of T cell receptor beta chains follows, all from one sample in a study of blood T cell repertoires in COVID-19. Sequencing used immunoSEQ multiplex PCR; TCRdb keeps in-frame clones, though not all of them. The sample carries tens of thousands of clones, about 74% recorded once. Sequencing was done on a sample of peripheral blood. These TCRs come from a man in his sixties or seventies with COVID-19, enrolled during active disease. CDR3s include the opening cysteine and the closing phenylalanine or tryptophan. The D gene is left open where the match is weak. The size field is filled for only some rows; it gives once, few, many or a size class.

V gene	D gene	J gene	clone size	CDR3 protein	CDR3 DNA
TRBV7-3	TRBD2	TRBJ2-2	NA	CASSRSGTNTGELFF	TGTGCCAGCAGCCGTAGCGGGACGAACACCGGGGAGCTGTTTTTT
TRBV27	NA	TRBJ2-7	once	CASSLSRSYYEQYF	TGTGCCAGCAGTTTATCTCGGTCCTACTACGAGCAGTACTTC
TRBV27	TRBD1	TRBJ1-2	NA	CASSRQGYYGYTF	TGTGCCAGCAGTAGACAGGGCTACTATGGCTACACCTTC
TRBV5-1	NA	TRBJ1-6	NA	CASSSGQPLSSYNSPLHF	TGCGCCAGCAGCTCAGGACAGCCGTTGAGCTCCTATAATTCACCCCTCCACTTT
TRBV9	NA	TRBJ1-3	NA	CASSVENSYSGNTIYF	TGTGCCAGCAGCGTAGAAAACAGCTACTCTGGAAACACCATATATTTT
TRBV11-2	TRBD1	TRBJ2-7	once	CASSSNQGVSLLFSYEQYF	TGTGCCAGCAGCTCCAATCAGGGGGTCAGTCTCTTATTCTCCTACGAGCAGTACTTC
TRBV9	TRBD1	TRBJ1-1	NA	CASSATGGVTEAFF	TGTGCCAGCAGCGCGACAGGGGGCGTCACTGAAGCTTTCTTT
TRBV2	NA	TRBJ2-7	NA	CASGYSLEQYF	TGTGCCAGCGGTTATAGCTTAGAGCAGTACTTC
TRBV27	NA	TRBJ2-7	NA	CASSRPGTTIYEQYF	TGTGCCAGCAGTCGGCCCGGGACAACCATATACGAGCAGTACTTC
TRBV7-9	NA	TRBJ2-3	few	CASSLGYWGSGDTQYF	TGTGCCAGCAGCTTAGGGTATTGGGGATCGGGGGATACGCAGTATTTT
TRBV7-8	TRBD1	TRBJ1-1	NA	CASSSIQGSTEAFF	TGTGCCAGCAGCTCAATACAGGGGTCCACTGAAGCTTTCTTT
TRBV5-5	TRBD2	TRBJ2-1	NA	CASSLIVSGRLNEQFF	TGTGCCAGCAGCTTGATCGTTAGCGGGAGACTCAACGAGCAGTTCTTC
TRBV30	NA	TRBJ1-2	NA	CAWNQFRTNYGYTF	TGTGCCTGGAACCAATTCAGGACTAACTATGGCTACACCTTC
TRBV12-3/TRBV12-4	TRBD1	TRBJ1-1	NA	CASSSYGTAEAFF	TGTGCCAGCAGCAGTTACGGGACAGCAGAAGCTTTCTTT
TRBV5-1	TRBD2	TRBJ2-7	NA	CASRDFLGGRNEQYF	TGCGCCAGCCGAGATTTCCTTGGCGGGAGAAACGAGCAGTACTTC
TRBV7-8	NA	TRBJ1-1	NA	CASRPLWGRRLNTEAFF	TGTGCCAGCAGGCCCCTTTGGGGGCGACGACTGAACACTGAAGCTTTCTTT
TRBV7-9	TRBD2	TRBJ2-5	few	CASSGRALSATQYF	TGTGCCAGCAGCGGGAGGGCCCTGAGCGCGACCCAGTACTTC
TRBV6-1	NA	TRBJ1-5	few	CASSEPQGDWGQPQHF	TGTGCCAGCAGTGAACCACAGGGTGATTGGGGTCAGCCCCAGCATTTT
TRBV9	NA	TRBJ2-2	few	CASSVDHSLRNTGELFF	TGTGCCAGCAGCGTAGATCATAGTTTGCGGAACACCGGGGAGCTGTTTTTT
TRBV19	NA	TRBJ1-5	NA	CASSIPGRNQPQHF	TGTGCCAGTAGTATACCAGGCCGCAATCAGCCCCAGCATTTT
TRBV7-2	NA	TRBJ1-5	few	CASSLNRDQPQHF	TGTGCCAGCAGCTTAAACAGGGATCAGCCCCAGCATTTT
TRBV12-5	NA	TRBJ2-5	NA	CASGLSRETQYF	TGTGCTAGTGGTTTGAGCCGAGAGACCCAGTACTTC
TRBV3-1/TRBV3-2	NA	TRBJ1-5	NA	CASSPGQGEDQPQHF	TGTGCCAGCAGCCCCGGGCAGGGCGAGGATCAGCCCCAGCATTTT
TRBV4-2	TRBD2	TRBJ2-7	NA	CASSQVLAGGSYEQYF	TGTGCCAGCAGCCAGGTACTAGCGGGAGGATCCTACGAGCAGTACTTC
TRBV30	TRBD1	TRBJ1-6	NA	CAWSRTGTVNSPLHF	TGTGCCTGGAGCCGAACCGGGACAGTTAATTCACCCCTCCACTTT
TRBV2	NA	TRBJ2-3	NA	CARTGVDSDTQYF	TGTGCCAGGACTGGCGTCGACTCAGATACGCAGTATTTT
TRBV18	NA	TRBJ2-7	NA	CASSPSGGDSEQYF	TGTGCCAGCTCACCATCCGGGGGGGACAGCGAGCAGTACTTC
TRBV3-1/TRBV3-2	NA	TRBJ1-1	NA	CASSQAVTEAFF	TGTGCCAGCAGCCAAGCGGTCACTGAAGCTTTCTTT